This entry lists 18 T cell receptor beta chains sequenced from one sample in a study of CD8+ T cells in alopecia areata. As to treatment: oral pan-JAK inhibitor, 5-10 mg twice daily. Investigators isolated RNA and reverse transcribed it into cDNA to act as the sequencing template. The data were produced by immunoSEQ multiplex PCR, yet TCRdb's version contains in-frame clones alone and is incomplete. The sample shows about 42,000 clones, roughly two thirds of them seen only once. The specimen was CD8+ T cells sorted from blood, collected at week 4, from a patient treated with tofacitinib. These TCRs come from a human donor with alopecia areata.

The CDR3 is CATSRERGNTGELFF. The CDR3 DNA reads as TGTGCCACCAGCAGAGAGAGGGGAAACACCGGGGAGCTGTTTTTT. The chain is built from TRBV15 and TRBJ2-2, with D perhaps given as TRBD1 or TRBD2 (5 bases each). The CDR3 sequence is 15 residues long. Germline V gene lookup returns CDR1 LNHNV and CDR2 YYDKDF (reference sequence). Trimming shortened V by 0 bases and J by 2 bases, and 7 bases separated the two germline ends.

This rearrangement joins TRBV27 to TRBJ2-7; D not resolved. Germline V lookup: CDR1 MNHEY, CDR2 SMNVEV (reference sequence). V dropped 0 bases and J dropped 3 bases, with 9 bases sitting between them. There are 14 residues in the CDR3. The CDR3 reads CASSLSPDLYEQYF. CDR3 nucleotides: TGTGCCAGCAGTTTATCCCCCGACCTCTACGAGCAGTACTTC.

V and J are TRBV29-1 and TRBJ2-1; tentative D call: TRBD2 (6 bases). The CDR3 contains 13 residues. The germline gives CDR1 SQVTM, CDR2 ANQGSEA. Deletions cut 4 bases from V and 6 bases from J, with 13 bases between. The CDR3 sequence is CSVGGGAANEQFF. The DNA for the CDR3 is TGCAGCGTTGGAGGAGGGGCGGCCAATGAGCAGTTCTTC.

J is TRBJ1-1 and V is TRBV29-1, with D possibly matching TRBD1 (5 bases). This CDR3 comprises 11 residues. V dropped 0 bases and J dropped 8 bases, with 7 bases sitting between them. Germline V CDR1 and CDR2: SQVTM, ANQGSEA. The CDR3 loop is CSVEDQGEAFF. The CDR3 DNA follows: TGCAGCGTTGAAGATCAGGGAGAAGCTTTCTTT.

The chain joins TRBV29-1 to TRBJ1-2; 7 bases are shared with TRBD1. CDR1 and CDR2 (germline): SQVTM, ANQGSEA. The CDR3 contains 15 residues. V trimming: 5 bases; J trimming: 6 bases; junction bases outside the gene matches: 15. The CDR3 DNA follows: TGCAGCGTTTCCGGTAAAACCGGACAGGTGGATGGCTACACCTTC. This codes for CSVSGKTGQVDGYTF.

V and J are TRBV2 and TRBJ2-7; 9 nucleotides match TRBD1. Trimming cost V 3 bases and J 5 bases; bases outside gene matches: 8. CDR3 size: 15 residues. CDR1 and CDR2 from the germline V gene are SNHLY and FYNNEI. This CDR3 reads CASSESGQGVDEQYF. CDR3 coding DNA: TGTGCCAGCAGTGAGTCGGGACAGGGAGTCGACGAGCAGTACTTC. The entire variable domain, with the rest obtained from reference TRBV2 and TRBJ2-7, is as follows: EPEVTQTPSHQVTQMGQEVILRCVPISNHLYFYWYRQILGQKVEFLVSFYNNEISEKSEIFDDQFSVERPDGSNFTLKIRSTKLEDSAMYFCASSESGQGVDEQYFGPGTRLTVT.

This clone was recorded a few times. The chain has TRBV7-9 and TRBJ2-6, with D unresolved. The CDR3 runs 13 residues. Germline values: CDR1 SEHNR, CDR2 FQNEAQ (reference sequence). The germline V and J ends were trimmed by 1 base and 4 bases, with 2 bases remaining between them. The CDR3 DNA follows: TGTGCCAGCAGCTTAGGGGGGGCCAACGTCCTGACTTTC. Translation gives CASSLGGANVLTF.

This clone turned up a few times. The chain links TRBV30 to TRBJ1-1, with no clear D. V dropped 2 bases and J dropped 5 bases, with 6 bases sitting between them. The CDR3 loop spans 11 amino acids. Germline V gives CDR1 GTSNPN, CDR2 SVGIG (reference sequence). In nucleotides, the CDR3 is TGTGCCTGGAGTTTGGCAACTGAAGCTTTCTTT. Translated: CAWSLATEAFF.

V usage is TRBV4-3 and J usage is TRBJ1-2; D perhaps matches TRBD1 (5 bases). The CDR3 contains 15 residues. Germline V gives CDR1 LGHNA, CDR2 YSLEER. V was clipped by 1 base and J by 6 bases, with 15 bases between them. This CDR3 is CASSQGPSGADGYTF. CDR3 nucleotides: TGCGCCAGCAGCCAAGGCCCGTCCGGGGCGGATGGCTACACCTTC.

This clone appeared once. J is TRBJ2-1 and V is TRBV11-2; TRBD1 aligns across 7 bases. The CDR3 spans 13 residues. Germline-derived CDR1 and CDR2 are SGHAT and FQNNGV. The trim removed 0 bases at V and 8 bases at J, leaving 1 base unmatched. The CDR3 DNA reads as TGTGCCAGCAGCTTAGAAACAGGGGATGAGCAGTTCTTC. As protein: CASSLETGDEQFF.

The J gene is TRBJ2-3, the V gene TRBV7-3; possible D gene TRBD1, 6 bases. Germline loops: CDR1 SGHTA, CDR2 FQGTGA. With 0 bases removed from V and 5 bases from J, the gap between germline ends came to 12 bases. This CDR3 is 15 amino acids long. CDR3 coding DNA: TGTGCCAGCAGCTTAACGGGGGCAGGTCAAGATACGCAGTATTTT. Translation: CASSLTGAGQDTQYF.

This chain connects TRBV28 to TRBJ2-3, with TRBD1 identical over 10 bases. The J segment lost 2 bases and the V segment lost 5 bases, leaving 4 bases of the junction unmatched. The CDR3 contains 15 residues. Looked up from germline, CDR1 is MDHEN and CDR2 is SYDVKM. CDR3 nucleotide sequence: TGTGCCAGCAGTGGGACAGGGGACCACACAGATACGCAGTATTTT. Translation gives CASSGTGDHTDTQYF.

The rearrangement links TRBV15 to TRBJ1-5; 9 nucleotides line up with TRBD1. The V gene's germline CDR1 is LNHNV and CDR2 YYDKDF (reference sequence). This CDR3 contains 14 residues. The J segment lost 7 bases and the V segment lost 5 bases, leaving 6 bases of the junction unmatched. The CDR3 loop reads CATSGRQGGQPQHF. The CDR3 nucleotides are TGTGCCACCAGCGGTCGACAGGGGGGCCAGCCCCAGCATTTT.

The J gene is TRBJ2-7, the V gene TRBV14; D might be TRBD1 (6 bases). The CDR3 contains 13 residues. Trimming took 2 bases from V and 5 from J, leaving 10 bases between them. The germline CDR1 and CDR2 sequences are SGHDN and FVKESK. The CDR3 DNA is TGTGCCAGCAGCCAACGCAGGGGTGACGAGCAGTACTTC. This sequence encodes CASSQRRGDEQYF.

This clone occurred a few times. The chain couples TRBV7-3 to TRBJ2-1; D possibly uses TRBD1 or TRBD2 (5 bases each). The CDR3 covers 15 residues. Trimming took 4 bases from V and 6 from J, leaving 16 bases between them. Germline CDR1 and CDR2: SGHTA and FQGTGA. The CDR3 DNA is TGTGCCAGCAGCTCAGGGACGGCCCTCTTCAATGAGCAGTTCTTC. Protein product: CASSSGTALFNEQFF.

J is TRBJ1-1 and V is TRBV6-4, with a weak D call TRBD1 (6 bases). CDR1 is MRHNA and CDR2 is SNTAGT in the germline V gene. The V end was cut by 0 bases, the J end by 10 bases, with 12 bases between. The CDR3 sequence is 13 residues long. The CDR3 here is CASSDSGGRGAFF. The CDR3 DNA is TGTGCCAGCAGTGACTCAGGGGGTCGGGGAGCTTTCTTT.

The chain employs TRBV2 and TRBJ2-7; D remains unclear. Germline CDR1 reads SNHLY; CDR2 reads FYNNEI. The V and J ends lost 3 bases and 6 bases respectively, with 12 bases between them. This CDR3 is 13 amino acids long. This CDR3 reads CASSDRPGLEQYF. The DNA for the CDR3 is TGTGCCAGCAGTGACCGCCCCGGGCTCGAGCAGTACTTC.

The chain carries TRBV30 and TRBJ1-1; TRBD1 matches 7 bases. The germline CDR1 and CDR2 sequences are GTSNPN and SVGIG (reference sequence). This CDR3 comprises 16 residues. V lost 4 bases, J lost 3 bases, and 14 bases stayed unmatched. CDR3: CAWTMEARGGDTEAFF. CDR3 nucleotide sequence: TGTGCCTGGACAATGGAGGCCAGGGGGGGAGACACTGAAGCTTTCTTT.